The text below deals with one T cell receptor beta chain. Antigen specificity is unknown. Sequencing used immunoSEQ multiplex PCR; TCRdb keeps in-frame clones, though not all of them. Among tens of thousands of clones listed, 65% to 75% were seen once. This record belongs to a study of vaccination effects on CD4 cells after COVID-19. Study background: Every well got fewer than 2.5 million PBMC, which were grown with roughly 9.5 IU/ml IL-2 and 10 ug/ml peptides.

The V and J ends lost 6 bases and 1 base, in that order; junction bases with no gene match: 16. The CDR3 sequence is 18 residues long. Germline assignment: CDR1 LNHDA and CDR2 SQIVND (reference sequence). Researchers isolated CD4+ T cells once 9 to 11 days of culture had elapsed. The authors replaced half the medium with IL-2 medium on days 3 and 7. The clonotype originates from a human donor who received a COVID-19 vaccine. The V and J genes are TRBV19 and TRBJ1-1, with 8 nucleotides matching TRBD1. Sequenced material: CD4+ T cells from PBMCs cultured without peptide, taken before COVID-19 vaccination. CDR3 region: CASRPGQGLMKGNTEAFF. Written as DNA, the CDR3 is TGTGCCAGTAGGCCTGGACAGGGCCTCATGAAGGGGAACACTGAAGCTTTCTTT.